The present TCR beta chain was sequenced within a study of OX40 agonist ivuxolimab in advanced cancers. Study-level background: Every 2 weeks, ivuxolimab was infused into the patients intravenously at between 0.01 and 10 mg/kg. One hepatocellular carcinoma and a couple of cutaneous melanoma patients partially responded.

TCRdb's copy holds only in-frame clones and misses some; the assay was immunoSEQ multiplex PCR. The sample comprises about 90,000 clones, roughly 85% of which are singletons, and roughly 1.4% rests with the top ten. J lost 6 bases, V lost 4 bases, and 10 bases had no gene match. CDR3 size: 14 residues. The germline gives CDR1 SGHRS, CDR2 YFSETQ. The chain carries TRBV5-1 and TRBJ2-7, with 7 bases identical to TRBD1. The source is an adult with an advanced solid tumor such as melanoma, head and neck, liver or kidney cancer. This material consisted of CD4+ or CD8+ T cells sorted from blood, taken in a trial of the OX40 agonist ivuxolimab. The CDR3 bases are TGCGCCAGCAGCGGCTACAGGGGTGGGGGCGAGCAGTACTTC. The encoded protein is CASSGYRGGGEQYF.